The source of this T cell receptor beta chain is a study of Graves' ophthalmopathy and Graves' hyperthyroidism. Regarding the study as a whole: In blood appeared most of the expanded thyroid clonotypes whose frequency exceeded 0.001. A model built from 13 signatures distinguished ophthalmopathy from stable hyperthyroidism with around 91% sensitivity and about 77% specificity.

This clonotype was picked up a small number of times. What it binds is unknown. As the template, RNA transcripts were used to amplify TCR beta CDR3 regions. The workflow started with a first-round RT-PCR run with HTBI primers and then moved on to a second-round multiplex PCR. TCRdb reanalysed the multiplex PCR reads using MiXCR and keeps one entry per CDR3 protein. The sample carries 45,000 to 60,000 distinct CDR3 sequences, approximately 50% recorded once. Uncontrolled infections, other autoimmune diseases, pregnancy or lactation barred patients from enrollment. Diagnoses were established from clinical symptoms, serum thyroxine, TRAb, thyroid ultrasound and orbital computed tomography. The CDR3 length is 14 residues. After removal of 6 bases from V and 5 bases from J, the junction contained 6 bases not matched to a gene. Germline V gene sequence: CDR1 MNHEY, CDR2 SVGAGI.

The source is an adult woman with Graves' ophthalmopathy. The V call is TRBV6-5, the J call TRBJ1-4, with 7 bases aligning to TRBD1. What was sequenced was peripheral blood. The CDR3, as DNA: TGTGCCAGCAGCTCGGGACAGAAGAATGAAAAACTGTTTTTT. This translates into CASSSGQKNEKLFF.